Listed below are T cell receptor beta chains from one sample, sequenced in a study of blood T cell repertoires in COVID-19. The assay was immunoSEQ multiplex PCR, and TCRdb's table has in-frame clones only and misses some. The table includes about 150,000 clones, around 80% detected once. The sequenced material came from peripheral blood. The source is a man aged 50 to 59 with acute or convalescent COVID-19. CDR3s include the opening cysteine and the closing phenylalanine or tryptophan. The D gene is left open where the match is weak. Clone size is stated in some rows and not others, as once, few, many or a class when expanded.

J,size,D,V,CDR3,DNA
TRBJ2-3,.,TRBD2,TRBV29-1,CSVEDQGSGVGDTQYF,TGCAGCGTTGAAGATCAGGGTAGCGGGGTGGGGGATACGCAGTATTTT
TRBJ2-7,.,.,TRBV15,CATSRGQISEQYF,TGTGCCACCAGCCGCGGACAGATTAGCGAGCAGTACTTC
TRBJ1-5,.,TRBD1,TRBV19,CASSIDTGQGSQPQHF,TGTGCCAGTAGTATAGATACGGGACAGGGGAGTCAGCCCCAGCATTTT
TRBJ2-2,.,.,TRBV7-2,CASSRQRAGTGELFF,TGTGCCAGCAGCCGGCAGCGGGCGGGTACCGGGGAGCTGTTTTTT
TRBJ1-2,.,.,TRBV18,CASSIGDSNYGYTF,TGTGCCAGCTCAATTGGCGACAGCAACTATGGCTACACCTTC
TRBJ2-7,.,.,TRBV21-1,CASIHYEQYF,TGTGCCAGCATCCACTACGAGCAGTACTTC
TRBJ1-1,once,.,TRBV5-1,CASSLAGTTEAFF,TGCGCCAGCAGCTTAGCGGGGACCACTGAAGCTTTCTTT
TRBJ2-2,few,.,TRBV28,CASNEGNTGELFF,TGTGCCAGCAATGAGGGGAACACCGGGGAGCTGTTTTTT
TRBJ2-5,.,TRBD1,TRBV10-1,CASSRGQEQETQYF,TGCGCCAGCAGTCGTGGACAGGAGCAAGAGACCCAGTACTTC
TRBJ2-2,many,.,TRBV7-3,CASSSDREAGELFF,TGTGCCAGCAGCTCCGACAGGGAGGCCGGGGAGCTGTTTTTT
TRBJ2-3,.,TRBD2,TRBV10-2,CASSEYLAGGPTDTQYF,TGCGCCAGCAGTGAATATTTGGCGGGGGGGCCAACAGATACGCAGTATTTT
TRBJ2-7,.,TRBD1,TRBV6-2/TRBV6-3,CASSYPTGGINEQYF,TGTGCCAGCAGTTACCCGACAGGGGGGATCAACGAGCAGTACTTC